Below, 20 T cell receptor beta chains from the same sample are listed, as sequenced in a study of blood T cell repertoires in COVID-19. Generated by immunoSEQ multiplex PCR, the TCRdb table keeps only in-frame clones and is missing some. The table lists around 95,000 clones, 80% to 90% of them singletons. The source material was peripheral blood. These receptors all stem from a human donor in a cohort sampled during active COVID-19.

The chain links TRBV15 to TRBJ1-5; 9 bases are a match to TRBD1. J was trimmed by 0 bases and V by 1 base; bases with no gene match: 7. The CDR3 is 18 amino acids. The germline V gene has CDR1 LNHNV and CDR2 YYDKDF (reference sequence). CDR3 DNA sequence: TGTGCCACCAGCAGAGTCGTTGAGGACAGGGGTAGCAATCAGCCCCAGCATTTT. It is translated as CATSRVVEDRGSNQPQHF.

This chain uses TRBV2 with TRBJ2-5; 8 bases align to TRBD1. Losses at the gene ends were 4 bases for V and 0 bases for J; bases not matched to a gene: 4. CDR3 length: 15 amino acids. Per germline, CDR1 SNHLY and CDR2 FYNNEI. The CDR3 bases are TGTGCCAGCAGTGGTTGGACAGGGAACCAAGAGACCCAGTACTTC. This translates into CASSGWTGNQETQYF. Based on the CDR3 plus reference TRBV2 and TRBJ2-5, the full variable domain is EPEVTQTPSHQVTQMGQEVILRCVPISNHLYFYWYRQILGQKVEFLVSFYNNEISEKSEIFDDQFSVERPDGSNFTLKIRSTKLEDSAMYFCASSGWTGNQETQYFGPGTRLLVL.

This chain uses TRBV28 with TRBJ1-4, with TRBD1 matching over 10 bases. Germline-derived CDR1 and CDR2 are MDHEN and SYDVKM. V was clipped by 5 bases and J by 7 bases; unmatched bases: 13. The CDR3 runs 17 residues. CDR3 sequence: CASSLRDRGGQVEKLFF. In DNA, the CDR3 is TGTGCCAGCAGTCTCCGGGACAGGGGAGGTCAGGTTGAAAAACTGTTTTTT. Drawing the rest from reference TRBV28 and TRBJ1-4, the complete variable domain is DVKVTQSSRYLVKRTGEKVFLECVQDMDHENMFWYRQDPGLGLRLIYFSYDVKMKEKGDIPEGYSVSREKKERFSLILESASTNQTSMYLCASSLRDRGGQVEKLFFGSGTQLSVL.

This rearrangement joins TRBV5-1 to TRBJ1-2; no clear D gene. The ends were cut back, 0 bases at V and 4 bases at J, with 13 bases in the middle. The V gene's germline CDR1 is SGHRS and CDR2 YFSETQ. This CDR3 contains 15 residues. The chain's CDR3 is CASSLVSVGSYGYTF. CDR3 sequence (DNA): TGCGCCAGCAGCTTGGTATCGGTCGGGAGCTATGGCTACACCTTC.

The chain couples TRBV11-2 to TRBJ2-6; 9 bases are shared with TRBD1. Unmatched junction bases numbered 13, after V lost 5 bases and J lost 2 bases. The CDR3 is 19 residues long. Germline V lookup: CDR1 SGHAT, CDR2 FQNNGV. Here the CDR3 DNA reads TGTGCCAGCAGCCCTCAAGGGACAGGGCTTCTCCCTGGGGCCAACGTCCTGACTTTC. Translation gives CASSPQGTGLLPGANVLTF.

This rearrangement joins TRBV5-8 to TRBJ2-1, with TRBD1 identical over 7 bases. Germline trimming cut 4 bases from V and 4 bases from J; bases unmatched to any gene: 5. Germline V gene data show CDR1 as SGHTS and CDR2 as YDEGEE. CDR3 length: 14 residues. As DNA, the CDR3 is TGTGCCAGCAGCCCGGGACAGTGGTACAATGAGCAGTTCTTC. It codes for CASSPGQWYNEQFF. Looking up the rest from reference TRBV5-8 and TRBJ2-1 gives the full variable domain: EAGVTQSPTHLIKTRGQQATLRCSPISGHTSVYWYQQALGLGLQFLLWYDEGEERNRGNFPPRFSGRQFPNYSSELNVNALELEDSALYLCASSPGQWYNEQFFGPGTRLTVL.

The rearrangement links TRBV2 to TRBJ2-2, with TRBD2 identical over 13 bases. The CDR3 runs to 17 residues. Trimming cost V 6 bases and J 4 bases; bases outside gene matches: 8. Germline CDR1 reads SNHLY; CDR2 reads FYNNEI. CDR3 region: CASRTGTSGMGTGELFF. The CDR3 nucleotides read TGTGCCAGCAGGACAGGGACTAGCGGGATGGGCACCGGGGAGCTGTTTTTT.

This clone occurred once. The rearrangement links TRBV5-1 to TRBJ1-2; D unresolved. The CDR3 consists of 13 residues. The V and J ends lost 4 bases and 5 bases respectively, with 12 bases between them. The germline gives CDR1 SGHRS, CDR2 YFSETQ. CDR3 amino acids: CASSPMPEYGYTF. Written as DNA, the CDR3 is TGCGCCAGCAGCCCCATGCCGGAGTATGGCTACACCTTC.

The gene calls are TRBV7-3 and TRBJ2-3, with D possibly matching TRBD2 (5 bases). This CDR3 has 14 amino acids. Germline CDR1 reads SGHTA; CDR2 reads FQGTGA. Trimming pared 1 base from V and 4 bases from J, leaving 9 bases between. In nucleotides, the CDR3 is TGTGCCAGCAGCTTAATGGGAGTGGCAGATACGCAGTATTTT. As protein: CASSLMGVADTQYF.

The V gene is TRBV11-3, the J gene TRBJ2-7; D might be TRBD2 (6 bases). Germline loops: CDR1 SGHNT, CDR2 YENEEA. This CDR3 region has 13 residues. The V end lost 5 bases, the J end lost 7 bases, and 15 bases lay between the germline ends. CDR3 in DNA: TGTGCCAGCAGCCGGGACTCCTTGGGGGAGCAGTACTTC. Its translation: CASSRDSLGEQYF.

J is TRBJ2-7 and V is TRBV2; D is perhaps TRBD1 (6 bases). The V end was cut by 4 bases, the J end by 4 bases, with 14 bases between. This CDR3 spans 14 amino acids. Germline CDR1 reads SNHLY; CDR2 reads FYNNEI. The DNA of the CDR3 is TGTGCCAGCAGTGGAGGGGGACAAGATTACGAGCAGTACTTC. As protein: CASSGGGQDYEQYF.

The chain has TRBV7-2 and TRBJ2-2; TRBD1 aligns across 8 bases. The length of the CDR3 is 16 residues. Germline lookup yields CDR1 SGHTA and CDR2 FQGNSA. The J segment lost 4 bases and the V segment lost 2 bases, leaving 6 bases of the junction unmatched. CDR3 nucleotides: TGTGCCAGCAGCTTATTCAACAGGGGGTCCACCGGGGAGCTGTTTTTT. Protein sequence: CASSLFNRGSTGELFF.

This chain joins TRBV27 and TRBJ2-2; the match to TRBD1 covers 8 bases. CDR1 is MNHEY and CDR2 is SMNVEV in the germline V gene (reference sequence). Trimming at V came to 6 bases and at J to 4 bases, leaving 4 bases not matched to a gene. The CDR3 is 14 residues long. The CDR3 nucleotides read TGTGCCAGCAGGACGGACAGGGTCACCGGGGAGCTGTTTTTT. Translation gives CASRTDRVTGELFF.

The chain combines TRBV10-2 with TRBJ1-1; D gene uncertain. Germline V gene data show CDR1 as WSHSY and CDR2 as SAAADI. Between the trimmed V and J ends, which lost 6 bases and 0 bases, there was a span of 11 bases. The CDR3 covers 14 residues. The CDR3 nucleotides are TGCGCCAGCAGAGACTTTGGCGTGAACACTGAAGCTTTCTTT. Translating gives CASRDFGVNTEAFF.

The J gene is TRBJ1-6, the V gene TRBV24-1; 8 bases align to TRBD1. The germline V gene encodes CDR1 KGHDR and CDR2 SFDVKD. The CDR3 is 13 amino acids. With V trimmed by 4 bases and J by 10 bases, 2 bases remained unmatched. The CDR3 coding sequence is TGTGCCACCAGTGAACGACAGGGGTCACCCCTCCACTTT. Amino acid sequence: CATSERQGSPLHF.

V gene TRBV5-4 combines with J gene TRBJ2-5, with D perhaps matching TRBD1 (6 bases). This CDR3 spans 17 amino acids. Germline CDR1 SGHNT, CDR2 YYREEE (reference sequence). V gave up 0 bases and J gave up 5 bases, with 20 bases separating them. This CDR3 reads CASSLGGYVGARETQYF. Written as DNA, the CDR3 is TGTGCCAGCAGCTTGGGGGGATACGTGGGGGCGCGGGAGACCCAGTACTTC.

The chain employs TRBV18 and TRBJ1-2; D gene uncertain. Trimming took off 1 base at V and 9 bases at J, with 9 bases between the two ends. The CDR3 contains 12 residues. Germline CDR1 reads KGHSH; CDR2 reads LQKENI. The CDR3 sequence is CASSPLEGSYTF. CDR3 in DNA: TGTGCCAGCTCACCACTAGAGGGTAGCTACACCTTC.

The V gene is TRBV27, the J gene TRBJ1-6, with no clear D. This CDR3 has 13 amino acids. In germline, CDR1 is MNHEY, CDR2 SMNVEV (reference sequence). Trimming stripped 2 bases from V and 4 bases from J, with 3 bases between. CDR3 amino acids: CASSLEYNSPLHF. The CDR3 DNA sequence: TGTGCCAGCAGTTTAGAGTATAATTCACCCCTCCACTTT.

The CDR3 nucleotides are TGCAGTGCTAGTCTAGGGGCAGGGGTTTTCATGAACACTGAAGCTTTCTTT. Encoded protein: CSASLGAGVFMNTEAFF. The chain has TRBV20-1 and TRBJ1-1, with D possibly TRBD1 on 6 matching bases. CDR1 and CDR2 (germline): DFQATT, SNEGSKA (reference sequence). Trimming shortened V by 3 bases and J by 0 bases, and 20 bases separated the two germline ends. This CDR3 has 17 amino acids.

In nucleotides, the CDR3 is TGTGCCAGCAGTTCAGAGGCGACTAGCTGGGATGAGCAGTTCTTC. It specifies CASSSEATSWDEQFF. V usage is TRBV6-5 and J usage is TRBJ2-1, with TRBD2 matching over 7 bases. The length of the CDR3 is 15 residues. V shed 4 bases, J shed 8 bases, and the junction held 11 bases outside the gene matches. Germline values: CDR1 MNHEY, CDR2 SVGAGI.